This is a list of T cell receptor beta chains from one sample in a study of blood T cell repertoires in COVID-19. Measured with immunoSEQ multiplex PCR; TCRdb has only the in-frame clones, and not every one. Counted here are 110,000 to 150,000 clones, 75% to 85% occurring once; the ten biggest clones make up 3.5% to 5%. Sample: peripheral blood. The receptors come from a woman aged 80 or over with acute or convalescent COVID-19. Both conserved end residues are part of each CDR3. The D gene is left open where the match is weak. Rows give clone size only sometimes, using once, few, many, or a class for an expanded clone.

J: TRBJ2-1
D: TRBD2
V: TRBV5-1
size: once
length: 13
DNA: TGCGCCAGCAGCGCCCGACTAGCGATTGAGCAGTTCTTC
CDR3: CASSARLAIEQFF

J: TRBJ2-3
D: TRBD2
V: TRBV7-8
size: .
length: 16
DNA: TGTGCCAGCAGCCGAGTCGGGGGGATCGTGTCAGATACGCAGTATTTT
CDR3: CASSRVGGIVSDTQYF

J: TRBJ1-5
D: TRBD1
V: TRBV5-1
size: few
length: 14
DNA: TGCGCCAGCAGCTGGACAGGGGGCAATCAGCCCCAGCATTTT
CDR3: CASSWTGGNQPQHF

J: TRBJ1-5
D: .
V: TRBV5-8
size: .
length: 13
DNA: TGTGCCAGCAGCTTGTTTCATAATCAGCCCCAGCATTTT
CDR3: CASSLFHNQPQHF

J: TRBJ2-7
D: TRBD1
V: TRBV4-1
size: .
length: 15
DNA: TGCGCCAGCAGCCCCACGGACAGGGGGTCCTACGAGCAGTACTTC
CDR3: CASSPTDRGSYEQYF

J: TRBJ1-6
D: TRBD1
V: TRBV4-1
size: .
length: 20
DNA: TGCGCCAGCAGCCAAGTCCCCTCCGGGACAGGGAGCTCCTATAATTCACCCCTCCACTTT
CDR3: CASSQVPSGTGSSYNSPLHF

J: TRBJ2-2
D: .
V: TRBV5-4
size: .
length: 15
DNA: TGTGCCAGCAGCCGCGAATCCGGAGGCACCGGGGAGCTGTTTTTT
CDR3: CASSRESGGTGELFF

J: TRBJ1-5
D: .
V: TRBV11-3
size: once
length: 14
DNA: TGTGCCAGCAGCCCCAGGGGAGGGGATCAGCCCCAGCATTTT
CDR3: CASSPRGGDQPQHF

J: TRBJ2-1
D: TRBD2
V: TRBV7-8
size: .
length: 17
DNA: TGTGCCAGCAGCTGGACTAGCGGGGGTACCTTCTACAATGAGCAGTTCTTC
CDR3: CASSWTSGGTFYNEQFF

J: TRBJ1-2
D: .
V: TRBV28
size: .
length: 14
DNA: TGTGCCAGCAGTTTAGATCACAGGGTAAATGGCTACACCTTC
CDR3: CASSLDHRVNGYTF

J: TRBJ1-6
D: .
V: TRBV10-3
size: .
length: 16
DNA: TGTGCCATCAGCAGGGACTCAAGCTCCTATAATTCACCCCTCCACTTT
CDR3: CAISRDSSSYNSPLHF

J: TRBJ2-6
D: .
V: TRBV3-1/TRBV3-2
size: .
length: 16
DNA: TGTGCCAGCAGCCTGGGGCTGGCCTCTGGGGCCAACGTCCTGACTTTC
CDR3: CASSLGLASGANVLTF

J: TRBJ2-7
D: TRBD2
V: TRBV28
size: .
length: 15
DNA: TGTGCCAGCACTCGGCTAGCGGGCCACTCCTACGAGCAGTACTTC
CDR3: CASTRLAGHSYEQYF

J: TRBJ2-7
D: TRBD2
V: TRBV6-5
size: .
length: 15
DNA: TGTGCCAGCAGCGGGAGGACAAATCCGTGGGACGAGCAGTACTTC
CDR3: CASSGRTNPWDEQYF

J: TRBJ2-7
D: .
V: TRBV6-5
size: .
length: 15
DNA: TGTGCCAGCAGTTACAGGTCACAGACAGGCTACGAGCAGTACTTC
CDR3: CASSYRSQTGYEQYF

J: TRBJ1-1
D: .
V: TRBV28
size: .
length: 15
DNA: TGTGCCAGCAGTTTAAGGTCCGGGGTCAACACTGAAGCTTTCTTT
CDR3: CASSLRSGVNTEAFF

J: TRBJ2-5
D: .
V: TRBV19
size: .
length: 13
DNA: TGTGCCAGTAGCGAGCGGATACAAGAGACCCAGTACTTC
CDR3: CASSERIQETQYF

J: TRBJ2-2
D: .
V: TRBV19
size: .
length: 14
DNA: TGTGCCACGGCTAGCGCCCCCCGCGCCGGGGAGCTGTTTTTT
CDR3: CATASAPRAGELFF

J: TRBJ1-6
D: .
V: TRBV30
size: .
length: 15
DNA: TGTGCCTGGAGGGGAATTAACCCCAGGGATTCACCCCTCCACTTT
CDR3: CAWRGINPRDSPLHF

J: TRBJ2-1
D: TRBD2
V: TRBV3-1/TRBV3-2
size: .
length: 14
DNA: TGTGCCAGCAGCCAAGTTTCGAGGGCGGGGGTACAGTTCTTC
CDR3: CASSQVSRAGVQFF

J: TRBJ2-1
D: TRBD2
V: TRBV2
size: .
length: 18
DNA: TGTGCCAGCAGACTCGGTCCTAGCGGGGGCCTGTCCTACAATGAGCAGTTCTTC
CDR3: CASRLGPSGGLSYNEQFF

J: TRBJ1-3
D: .
V: TRBV6-2/TRBV6-3
size: .
length: 17
DNA: TGTGCCAGCAGTACCGACAGGTTCGCGCACTCTGGAAACACCATATATTTT
CDR3: CASSTDRFAHSGNTIYF

J: TRBJ1-1
D: .
V: TRBV28
size: .
length: 13
DNA: TGTGCCAGCCGACCCGGGACACAGACTGAAGCTTTCTTT
CDR3: CASRPGTQTEAFF

J: TRBJ2-2
D: .
V: TRBV7-9
size: .
length: 14
DNA: TGTGCCAGCAGCTCGGACACCCTCACTGGGGAGCTGTTTTTT
CDR3: CASSSDTLTGELFF

J: TRBJ2-1
D: .
V: TRBV6-5
size: once
length: 15
DNA: TGTGCCAGCAGTCTATATAGCGGAACCTACAATGAGCAGTTCTTC
CDR3: CASSLYSGTYNEQFF